This T cell receptor beta chain was observed in a study of blood T cell repertoires in COVID-19. As for the study in general: Samples taken during acute and convalescent COVID-19 were collected in the United States, Italy and Spain. PBMCs, B-cell-depleted T cells, or T cells were the source of the cDNA or gDNA that made up the material.

Trimming took 7 bases from V and 3 from J; bases not matched to a gene: 6. Germline lookup yields CDR1 SQVTM and CDR2 ANQGSEA. The CDR3 runs 14 residues. In the authors' methods: Estimation of nucleated cell counts relied on the amplification of reference gene primers. Method: immunoSEQ multiplex PCR; TCRdb's copy keeps in-frame clones and lacks some. V, J and clone size were drawn from that table, and D and trimming were deduced from the DNA. The sample lists some 120,000 clones; roughly 91% were seen once. The V gene is TRBV29-1, the J gene TRBJ2-3, with 11 nucleotides matching TRBD2. Input material: peripheral blood. The sequence was collected from a human donor in a cohort sampled during active COVID-19. The CDR3 is CSALTSGITDTQYF. The DNA for the CDR3 is TGCAGCGCCCTGACTAGCGGGATTACAGATACGCAGTATTTT.